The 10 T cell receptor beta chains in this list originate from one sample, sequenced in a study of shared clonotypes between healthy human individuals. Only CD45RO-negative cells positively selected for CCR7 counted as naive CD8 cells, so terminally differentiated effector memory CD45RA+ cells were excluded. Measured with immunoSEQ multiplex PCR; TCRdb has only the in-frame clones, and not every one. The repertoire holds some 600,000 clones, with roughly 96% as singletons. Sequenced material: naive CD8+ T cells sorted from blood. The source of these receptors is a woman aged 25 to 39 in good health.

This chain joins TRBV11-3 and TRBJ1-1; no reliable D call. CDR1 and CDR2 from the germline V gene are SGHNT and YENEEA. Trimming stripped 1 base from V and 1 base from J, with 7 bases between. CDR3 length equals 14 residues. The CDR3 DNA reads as TGTGCCAGCAGCTTAGGTCGGACGAACACTGAAGCTTTCTTT. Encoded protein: CASSLGRTNTEAFF.

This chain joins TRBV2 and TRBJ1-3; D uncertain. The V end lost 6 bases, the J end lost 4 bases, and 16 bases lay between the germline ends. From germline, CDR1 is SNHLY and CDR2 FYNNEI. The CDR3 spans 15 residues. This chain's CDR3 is CASSPGSGRGNTIYF. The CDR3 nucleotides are TGTGCCAGCAGCCCCGGGTCCGGTAGGGGAAACACCATATATTTT. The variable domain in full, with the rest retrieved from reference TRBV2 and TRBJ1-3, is EPEVTQTPSHQVTQMGQEVILRCVPISNHLYFYWYRQILGQKVEFLVSFYNNEISEKSEIFDDQFSVERPDGSNFTLKIRSTKLEDSAMYFCASSPGSGRGNTIYFGEGSWLTVV.

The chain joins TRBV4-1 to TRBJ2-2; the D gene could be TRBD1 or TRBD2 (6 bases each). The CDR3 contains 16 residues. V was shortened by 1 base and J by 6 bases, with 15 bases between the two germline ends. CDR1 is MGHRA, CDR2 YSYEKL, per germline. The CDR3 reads CASSQVGWGAAGELFF. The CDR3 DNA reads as TGCGCCAGCAGCCAAGTAGGGTGGGGGGCTGCCGGGGAGCTGTTTTTT.

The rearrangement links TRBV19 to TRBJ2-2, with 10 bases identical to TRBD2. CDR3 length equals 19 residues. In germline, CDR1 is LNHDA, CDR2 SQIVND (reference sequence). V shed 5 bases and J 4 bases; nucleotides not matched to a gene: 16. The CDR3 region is CASSPKTSGWPQSTGELFF. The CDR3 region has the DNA TGTGCCAGTAGTCCAAAGACTAGCGGGTGGCCCCAATCCACCGGGGAGCTGTTTTTT.

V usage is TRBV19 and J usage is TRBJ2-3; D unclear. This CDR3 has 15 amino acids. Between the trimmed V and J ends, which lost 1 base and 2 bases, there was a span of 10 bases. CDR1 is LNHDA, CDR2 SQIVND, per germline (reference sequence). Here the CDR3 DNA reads TGTGCCAGTAGTATAGGGCGTAGGGACACAGATACGCAGTATTTT. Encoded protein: CASSIGRRDTDTQYF. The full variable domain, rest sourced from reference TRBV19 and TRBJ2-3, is DGGITQSPKYLFRKEGQNVTLSCEQNLNHDAMYWYRQDPGQGLRLIYYSQIVNDFQKGDIAEGYSVSREKKESFPLTVTSAQKNPTAFYLCASSIGRRDTDTQYFGPGTRLTVL.

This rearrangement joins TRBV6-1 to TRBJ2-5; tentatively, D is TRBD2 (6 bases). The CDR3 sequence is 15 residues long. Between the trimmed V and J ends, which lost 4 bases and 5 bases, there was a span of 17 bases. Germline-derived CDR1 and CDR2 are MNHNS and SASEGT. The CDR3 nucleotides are TGTGCCAGCAGTGCACAGACGGGGACTGGTGAGACCCAGTACTTC. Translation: CASSAQTGTGETQYF.

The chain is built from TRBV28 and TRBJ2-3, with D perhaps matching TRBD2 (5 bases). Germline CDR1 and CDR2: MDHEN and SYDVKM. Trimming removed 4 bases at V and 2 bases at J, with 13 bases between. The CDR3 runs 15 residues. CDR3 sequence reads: CASSSTQRNTDTQYF. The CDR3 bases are TGTGCCAGCAGTTCGACCCAGCGGAACACAGATACGCAGTATTTT.

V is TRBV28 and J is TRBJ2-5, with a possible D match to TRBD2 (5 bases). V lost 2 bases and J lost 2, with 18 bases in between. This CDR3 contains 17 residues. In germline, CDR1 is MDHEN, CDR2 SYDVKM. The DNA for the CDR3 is TGTGCCAGCAGTTTACATCCGGGGAGACCAGATCAAGAGACCCAGTACTTC. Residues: CASSLHPGRPDQETQYF.

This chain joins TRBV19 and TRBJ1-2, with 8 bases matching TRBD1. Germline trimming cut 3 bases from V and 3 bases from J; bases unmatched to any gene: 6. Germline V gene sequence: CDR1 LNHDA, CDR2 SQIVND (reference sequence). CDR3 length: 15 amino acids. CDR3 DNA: TGTGCCAGTAGTATGGCTGACAGGGGACACTATGGCTACACCTTC. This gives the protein CASSMADRGHYGYTF. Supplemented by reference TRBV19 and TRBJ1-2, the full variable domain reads DGGITQSPKYLFRKEGQNVTLSCEQNLNHDAMYWYRQDPGQGLRLIYYSQIVNDFQKGDIAEGYSVSREKKESFPLTVTSAQKNPTAFYLCASSMADRGHYGYTFGSGTRLTVV.

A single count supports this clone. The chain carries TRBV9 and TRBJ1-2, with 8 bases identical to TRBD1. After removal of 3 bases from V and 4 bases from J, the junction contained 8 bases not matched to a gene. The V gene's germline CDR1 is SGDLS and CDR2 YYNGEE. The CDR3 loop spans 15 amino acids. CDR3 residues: CASSGQGARGYGYTF. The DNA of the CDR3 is TGTGCCAGCAGCGGCCAGGGGGCGCGGGGCTATGGCTACACCTTC.